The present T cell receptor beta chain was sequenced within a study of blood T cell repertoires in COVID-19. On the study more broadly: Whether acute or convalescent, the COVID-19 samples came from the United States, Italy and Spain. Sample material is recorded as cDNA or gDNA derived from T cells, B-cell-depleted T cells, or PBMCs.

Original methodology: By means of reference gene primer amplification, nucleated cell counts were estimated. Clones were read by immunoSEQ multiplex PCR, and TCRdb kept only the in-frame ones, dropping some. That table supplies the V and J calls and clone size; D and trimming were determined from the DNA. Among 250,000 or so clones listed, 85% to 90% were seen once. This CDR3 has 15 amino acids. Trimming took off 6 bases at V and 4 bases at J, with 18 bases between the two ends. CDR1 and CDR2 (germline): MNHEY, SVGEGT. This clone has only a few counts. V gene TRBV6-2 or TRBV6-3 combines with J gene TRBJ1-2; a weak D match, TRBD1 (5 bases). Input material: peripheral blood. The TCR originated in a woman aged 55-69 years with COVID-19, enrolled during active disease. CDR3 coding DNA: TGTGCCAGCAGCCCCCCGACAGTTACTTCCTATGGCTACACCTTC. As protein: CASSPPTVTSYGYTF.